This TCR beta chain came from a study of blood T cell repertoires in COVID-19. Overall study: In each case, the material was cDNA or gDNA derived from T cells, B-cell-depleted T cells, or PBMCs.

Here immunoSEQ multiplex PCR was the method, and the copy in TCRdb shows in-frame clones only, minus some. The sample shows around 56,000 clones, about 73% of them seen only once. Trimming stripped 4 bases from V and 0 bases from J, with 6 bases between. The CDR3 length is 13 residues. The V and J genes are TRBV12-3 or TRBV12-4 and TRBJ1-1; D ambiguous. Material: peripheral blood. This TCR came from a woman between 65 and 79 years old with acute or convalescent COVID-19. This chain's CDR3 is CASSSRLNTEAFF. The CDR3 nucleotides read TGTGCCAGCAGTTCCAGGCTGAACACTGAAGCTTTCTTT.